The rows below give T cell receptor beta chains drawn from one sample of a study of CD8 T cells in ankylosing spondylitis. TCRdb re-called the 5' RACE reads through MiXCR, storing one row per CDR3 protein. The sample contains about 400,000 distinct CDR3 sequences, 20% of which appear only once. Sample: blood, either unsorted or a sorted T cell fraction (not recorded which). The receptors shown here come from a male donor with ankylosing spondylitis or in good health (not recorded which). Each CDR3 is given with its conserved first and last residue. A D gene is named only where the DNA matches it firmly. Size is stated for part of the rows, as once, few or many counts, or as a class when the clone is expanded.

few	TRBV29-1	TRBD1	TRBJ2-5	TGCAGCCACCTCAGACAGGGACAAGAGACCCAGTACTTC	CSHLRQGQETQYF
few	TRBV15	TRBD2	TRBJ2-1	TGTGCCACCAGCAGTCCGGGAGGCGGGGGACTAGCTCCCTACAATGAGCAGTTCTTC	CATSSPGGGGLAPYNEQFF
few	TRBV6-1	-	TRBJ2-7	TGTGCCAGCAGAGCCCGGGCGGGGCCATCCTACGAGCAGTACTTC	CASRARAGPSYEQYF
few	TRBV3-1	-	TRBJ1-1	TGTGCCAGCAGCCAAGATCTTTACGGGAACACTGAAGCTTTCTTT	CASSQDLYGNTEAFF
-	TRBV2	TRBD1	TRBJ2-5	TGTGCCAGCAGTGGGGACAGGGAGGCCACCCACCCCCCAGAGACCCAGTACTTC	CASSGDREATHPPETQYF
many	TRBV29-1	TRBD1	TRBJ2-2	TGCAGCGGCCTACAGGGGGCCGGGGAGCTGTTTTTT	CSGLQGAGELFF
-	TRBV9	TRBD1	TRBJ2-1	TGTGCCAGCAGAGGGACAGGGGGCAATGAGCAGTTCTTC	CASRGTGGNEQFF
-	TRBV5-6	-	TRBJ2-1	TGTGCCAGCAGCTCCTACCTGGTGGGGCTTTCGAATGAGCAGTTCTTC	CASSSYLVGLSNEQFF
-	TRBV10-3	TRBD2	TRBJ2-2	TGTGCCATCAGTGAGTCGACTAGCGGGGGAGGCGGGGAGCTGTTTTTT	CAISESTSGGGGELFF
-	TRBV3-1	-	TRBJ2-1	TGTGCCAGCAGCCAAGATATTGAGCAGTTCTTC	CASSQDIEQFF
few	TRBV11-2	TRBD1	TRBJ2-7	TGTGCCAGCAGCTTAGGACAGGGCTTCTACTACGAGCAGTACTTC	CASSLGQGFYYEQYF
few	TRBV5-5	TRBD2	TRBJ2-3	TGTGCCAGCAGCTTGGAAATAAGCGGGGGGACCCGGGGGGGTACGCAGTATTTT	CASSLEISGGTRGGTQYF
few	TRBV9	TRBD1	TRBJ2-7	TGTGCCAGCAGCGACGGGACAGGGTACTACGAGCAGTACTTC	CASSDGTGYYEQYF
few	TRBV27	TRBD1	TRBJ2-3	TGTGCCAGCAGTAAGGACAGGGAGGACACAGATACGCAGTATTTT	CASSKDREDTDTQYF
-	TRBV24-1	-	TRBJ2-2	TGTGCCACCAGTGACCCGGGGACATTTAACACCGGGGAGCTGTTTTTT	CATSDPGTFNTGELFF
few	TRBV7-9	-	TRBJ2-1	TGTGCCAGCAGCCAGCCGCAGGCAGCCCCTACCAATGAGCAGTTCTTC	CASSQPQAAPTNEQFF
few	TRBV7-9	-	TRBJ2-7	TGTGCCAGCAGCTTCAGCAACAACAACGAGCAGTACTTC	CASSFSNNNEQYF
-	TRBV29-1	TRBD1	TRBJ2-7	TGCAGCGTTGAAGAGGATTGGACAGGGGAAGAGCAGTACTTC	CSVEEDWTGEEQYF
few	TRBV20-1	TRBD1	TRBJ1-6	TGCAGTGCTAGAAGAAGTACAGGGGTTAATTCAGAAGGAAATTCACCCCTCCACTTT	CSARRSTGVNSEGNSPLHF
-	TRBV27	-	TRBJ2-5	TGTGCCGCAGCAGCGCCGTACCAAGAGACCCAGTACTTC	CAAAAPYQETQYF
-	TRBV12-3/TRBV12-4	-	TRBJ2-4	TGTGCCAGCAGCCTCCCGGAAGGTCGGGAAAACATTCAGTACTTC	CASSLPEGRENIQYF
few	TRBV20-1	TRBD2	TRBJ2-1	TGCAGTGCTAGAGAAGGGGGAGCGGGGGACTCCTACAATGAGCAGTTCTTC	CSAREGGAGDSYNEQFF
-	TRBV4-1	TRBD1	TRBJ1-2	TGCGCCAGCAGCCAAGCGGGACAGGCGATCTATGGCTACACCTTC	CASSQAGQAIYGYTF
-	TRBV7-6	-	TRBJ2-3	TGTGCCAGCAGCTTCTCGGCAGATACGCAGTATTTT	CASSFSADTQYF
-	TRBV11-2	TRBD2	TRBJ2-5	TGTGCCAGCAGCTTGGGACTAGCGGGGGGGTTTGGGACCCAGTACTTC	CASSLGLAGGFGTQYF
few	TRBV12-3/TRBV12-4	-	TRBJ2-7	TGTGCCAGCAGTTTTGCGACAGCCTACGAGCAGTACTTC	CASSFATAYEQYF
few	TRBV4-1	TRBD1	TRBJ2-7	TGCGCCAGCAGCCCCACGACAGGGGGCTATCCCCTACCGGGCGAGCAGTACTTC	CASSPTTGGYPLPGEQYF
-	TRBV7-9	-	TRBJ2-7	TGTGCCAGCAGCCGGACGGGGGGCCAGCCCTACGAGCAGTACTTC	CASSRTGGQPYEQYF
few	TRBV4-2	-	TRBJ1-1	TGTGCCAGCAGCCAAGTATTTACAGGGACGGAGGCTGAAGCTTTCTTT	CASSQVFTGTEAEAFF
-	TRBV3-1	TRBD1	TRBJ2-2	TGTGCCAGCAGCCAAGAGACAGGGGGCGCCAGCGCCGGGGAGCTGTTTTTT	CASSQETGGASAGELFF
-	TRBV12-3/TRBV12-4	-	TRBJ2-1	TGTGCCAGCAGTTTGGCGGGGGCCGGGTCCTACAATGAGCAGTTCTTC	CASSLAGAGSYNEQFF
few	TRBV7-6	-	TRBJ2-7	TGTGCCAGCAGCTTAGAGGCAGGGCTAAACGAGCAGTACTTC	CASSLEAGLNEQYF
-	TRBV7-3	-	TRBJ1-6	TGTGCCAGCAGCTTAAGAGGTCCCGGGGGACTACTAAATTCACCCCTCCACTTT	CASSLRGPGGLLNSPLHF
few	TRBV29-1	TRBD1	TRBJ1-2	TGCAGCGTTGACCCGGGGACAGGGTCCATCTATGGCTACACCTTC	CSVDPGTGSIYGYTF
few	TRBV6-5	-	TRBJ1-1	TGTGCCAGCAGTTACGTTCTGGGACTGAACACTGAAGCTTTCTTT	CASSYVLGLNTEAFF
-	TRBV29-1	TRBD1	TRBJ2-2	TGCAGCGGGACAGGAGGCACCGGGGAGCTGTTTTTT	CSGTGGTGELFF
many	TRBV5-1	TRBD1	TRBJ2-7	TGCGCCAGCAGCTTGGAGGGACAGGGGACCTACGAGCAGTACTTC	CASSLEGQGTYEQYF
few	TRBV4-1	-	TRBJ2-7	TGCGCCAGTAGCCCGCTCGACGGCGACGAGCAGTACTTC	CASSPLDGDEQYF
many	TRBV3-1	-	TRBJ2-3	TGTGCCAGCAGCCCCTCTAGCACAGATACGCAGTATTTT	CASSPSSTDTQYF
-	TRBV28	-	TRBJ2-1	TGTGCCAGCAGTGGAGGGGGAACTGAGCAGTTCTTC	CASSGGGTEQFF
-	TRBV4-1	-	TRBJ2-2	TGCGCCAGCAGCCTGAGCCAAGTTCAAGGGGCGAACACCGGGGAGCTGTTTTTT	CASSLSQVQGANTGELFF
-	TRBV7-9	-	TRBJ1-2	TGTGCCAGCAGCTTAGGGACTAACTATGGCTACACCTTC	CASSLGTNYGYTF
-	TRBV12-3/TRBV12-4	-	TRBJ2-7	TGTGCCAGCAGTTTTAGCCTGAGCGACGAGCAGTACTTC	CASSFSLSDEQYF
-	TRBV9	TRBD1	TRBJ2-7	TGTGCCAGCAGCGCAGGACAGGGGGCCCCCTACGAGCAGTACTTC	CASSAGQGAPYEQYF
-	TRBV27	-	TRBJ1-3	TGTGCCAGCAGTACGCGTGGAGTGAGAAACACCATATATTTT	CASSTRGVRNTIYF
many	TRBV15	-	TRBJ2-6	TGTGCCACCAGCAGAGATGAGGTCTCTGGGGCCAACGTCCTGACTTTC	CATSRDEVSGANVLTF
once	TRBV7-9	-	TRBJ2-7	TGTGCCAGCAGCAACTCACTGACGGCCCGTTACGAGCAGTACTTC	CASSNSLTARYEQYF
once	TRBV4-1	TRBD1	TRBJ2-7	TGCGCCAGCAGCCCACAACAGGGGTTAAGCTCCTACGAGCAGTACTTC	CASSPQQGLSSYEQYF
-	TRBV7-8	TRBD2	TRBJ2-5	TGTGCCAGCAGCTTAGAGGTAGCGGGGGGACAAGAGACCCAGTACTTC	CASSLEVAGGQETQYF
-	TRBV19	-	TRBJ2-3	TGTGCCAGTAGTAGACCCACAGATACGCAGTATTTT	CASSRPTDTQYF
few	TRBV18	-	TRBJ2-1	TGTGCCAGCGTGCCCGGGACGGAAGACAATGAGCAGTTCTTC	CASVPGTEDNEQFF
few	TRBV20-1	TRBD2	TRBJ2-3	TGCAGTGCTAGGGCCAGCGGGGAGATCACAGATACGCAGTATTTT	CSARASGEITDTQYF
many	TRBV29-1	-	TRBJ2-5	TGCAGCGTTGACGAAGGGATACAAGAGACCCAGTACTTC	CSVDEGIQETQYF
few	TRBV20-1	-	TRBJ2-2	TGCAGTGCTACAGGGTTAACCGGGGAGCTGTTTTTT	CSATGLTGELFF
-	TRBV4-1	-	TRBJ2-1	TGCGCCAGCAGCCAAGATTTCTACTATGAGCAGTTCTTC	CASSQDFYYEQFF
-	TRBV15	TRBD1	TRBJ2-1	TGTGCCACCAGCAGATCCGACAGGGGCTATGAGCAGTTCTTC	CATSRSDRGYEQFF
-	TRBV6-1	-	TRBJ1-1	TGTGCCAGCAGCCACCGGGAGCCGAAAGGAGAAGCTTTCTTT	CASSHREPKGEAFF
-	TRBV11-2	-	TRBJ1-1	TGTGCCAGCAGTCAACACGGGACGGCCGTTACTGAAGCTTTCTTT	CASSQHGTAVTEAFF
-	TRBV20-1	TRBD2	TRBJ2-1	TGCAGTGCCCGGCGGCGGGGGGACTACAATGAGCAGTTCTTC	CSARRRGDYNEQFF